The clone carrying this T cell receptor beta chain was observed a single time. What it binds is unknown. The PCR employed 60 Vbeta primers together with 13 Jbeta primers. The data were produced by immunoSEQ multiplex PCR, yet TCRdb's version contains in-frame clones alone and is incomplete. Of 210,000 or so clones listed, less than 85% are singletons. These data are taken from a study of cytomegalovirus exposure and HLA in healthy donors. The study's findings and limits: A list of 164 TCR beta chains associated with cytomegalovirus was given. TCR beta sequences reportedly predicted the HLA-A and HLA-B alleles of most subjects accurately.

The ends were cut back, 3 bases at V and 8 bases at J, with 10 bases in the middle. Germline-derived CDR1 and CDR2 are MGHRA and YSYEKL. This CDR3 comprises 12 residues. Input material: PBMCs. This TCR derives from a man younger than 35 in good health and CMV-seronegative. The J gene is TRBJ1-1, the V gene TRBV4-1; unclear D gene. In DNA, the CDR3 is TGCGCCAGCAGCCACACTTCCCAAGAAGCTTTCTTT. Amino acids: CASSHTSQEAFF.